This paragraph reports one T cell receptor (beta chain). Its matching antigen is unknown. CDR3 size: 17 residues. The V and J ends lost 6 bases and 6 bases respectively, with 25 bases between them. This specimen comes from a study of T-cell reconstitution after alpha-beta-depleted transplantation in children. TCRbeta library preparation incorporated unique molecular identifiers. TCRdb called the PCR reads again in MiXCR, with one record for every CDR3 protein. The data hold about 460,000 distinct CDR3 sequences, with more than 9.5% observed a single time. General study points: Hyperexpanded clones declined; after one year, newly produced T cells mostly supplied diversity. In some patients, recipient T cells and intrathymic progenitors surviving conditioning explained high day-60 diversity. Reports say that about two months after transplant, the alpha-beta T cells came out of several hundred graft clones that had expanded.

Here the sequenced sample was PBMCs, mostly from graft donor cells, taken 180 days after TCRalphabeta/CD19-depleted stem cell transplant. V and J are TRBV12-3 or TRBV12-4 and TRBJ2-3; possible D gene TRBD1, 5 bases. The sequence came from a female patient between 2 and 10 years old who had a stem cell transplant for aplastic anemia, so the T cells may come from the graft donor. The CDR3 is CASRPLPTKGAKDTQYF. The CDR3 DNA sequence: TGTGCCAGCAGGCCACTTCCTACGAAAGGGGCGAAGGATACGCAGTATTTT.